The clone carrying this TCR beta chain occurred a few times. The antigen is unknown. iRepertoire HTBI primers and Arm-PCR of CDR3 regions built TCR beta libraries. TCRdb called the multiplex PCR reads again in MiXCR, with one record for every CDR3 protein. The table has hundreds of thousands of distinct CDR3 sequences, 15% to 20% seen once; the top ten hold about 18%. Time point specified: newly diagnosed GD, antithyroid drugs for less than 3 months. There was RNA extracted from PBMCs, and the TCR library was made from it. This record comes from a study of regulatory T cells in long-lasting Graves disease. General study results and limits: There were preferences for TRBV28, TRBJ1-2 and TRBJ2-5 in persistent disease.

V shed 5 bases and J shed 9 bases, with 11 bases lying between them. CDR1 is LNHNV and CDR2 is YYDKDF in the germline V gene (reference sequence). The CDR3 runs 12 residues. The same data also contributed to another study, on T cells in Graves' hyperthyroidism and ophthalmopathy. From that study: The TCR CDR3 was amplified in a first-round RT-PCR using the HTBI primer set.

The source is a woman under 40 with Graves disease. This sequence joins TRBV15 and TRBJ2-1; D is unclear. The specimen was peripheral blood mononuclear cells (PBMCs), collected at new diagnosis, from a patient treated with antithyroid drugs. This CDR3 reads CATSLGPSEQFF. CDR3 in DNA: TGTGCCACCAGCCTTGGACCCAGTGAGCAGTTCTTC.